These T cell receptor beta chains were read from a single sample in a study of T cell responses to AZD1222 COVID-19 vaccine. Profiled with immunoSEQ multiplex PCR; TCRdb holds only in-frame clones, not every one. The table records over 110,000 clones, about 93% of them present only once. The specimen was peripheral blood, collected on day 0 of AZD1222 vaccination. These receptors were collected from an adult in good health. Each CDR3 is given with its conserved first and last residue. A D gene is named only where the DNA matches it firmly. A row's size may be missing; if present it is once, few, many or a size class.

size	V	J	D	CDR3	DNA
once	TRBV6-5	TRBJ1-6	.	CASKGPPRNSPLHF	TGTGCCTCAAAAGGACCGCCACGAAATTCACCCCTCCACTTT
once	TRBV5-1	TRBJ2-3	TRBD1	CASMRDRTGDTQYF	TGCGCCAGCATGCGGGACAGGACAGGAGATACGCAGTATTTT
.	TRBV10-3	TRBJ1-2	.	CAISDGGSYGYTF	TGTGCCATCAGTGACGGAGGGAGCTATGGCTACACCTTC
.	TRBV5-1	TRBJ1-1	.	CASSTLGPEETEAFF	TGCGCCAGCAGCACCCTAGGACCGGAAGAGACTGAAGCTTTCTTT
.	TRBV19	TRBJ1-5	.	CASSSRQAVSNQPQHF	TGTGCCAGTAGTTCGAGACAGGCGGTGAGCAATCAGCCCCAGCATTTT
.	TRBV27	TRBJ2-6	.	CASSSGFSGANVLTF	TGTGCCAGCAGTTCTGGTTTTTCTGGGGCCAACGTCCTGACTTTC
.	TRBV11-2	TRBJ2-1	.	CASSFGGGHSEQFF	TGTGCCAGCAGCTTCGGCGGGGGACATTCTGAGCAGTTCTTC
.	TRBV12-5	TRBJ2-3	TRBD2	CASGLTLPWVLGGRMSADTQYF	TGTGCTAGTGGTTTGACACTTCCCTGGGTATTGGGCGGGAGAATGAGCGCAGATACGCAGTATTTT
.	TRBV5-1	TRBJ2-1	TRBD2	CASSPIAGVAGEQFF	TGCGCCAGCAGCCCAATAGCGGGAGTGGCGGGTGAGCAGTTCTTC
.	TRBV7-2	TRBJ2-5	TRBD2	CASRLAGAPQETQYF	TGTGCCAGCCGTCTAGCGGGGGCTCCCCAAGAGACCCAGTACTTC
.	TRBV18	TRBJ1-5	.	CASSPPSGKGNQPQHF	TGTGCCAGCTCACCACCGTCGGGCAAGGGCAATCAGCCCCAGCATTTT
.	TRBV6-6	TRBJ2-2	TRBD2	CASSGTRTGTSGRGTGELFF	TGTGCCAGCAGCGGTACTCGGACAGGGACTAGCGGGAGAGGCACCGGGGAGCTGTTTTTT
.	TRBV14	TRBJ2-6	.	CASSHRYRVSGANVLTF	TGTGCCAGCAGCCATCGATACAGGGTCTCTGGGGCCAACGTCCTGACTTTC
.	TRBV5-1	TRBJ1-4	.	CASSLRGLNEKLFF	TGCGCCAGCAGCTTGAGAGGGCTTAATGAAAAACTGTTTTTT
.	TRBV5-5	TRBJ1-5	.	CASSLVGGDQPQHF	TGTGCCAGCAGCTTGGTGGGGGGTGATCAGCCCCAGCATTTT
.	TRBV6-2/TRBV6-3	TRBJ2-7	TRBD2	CASSYSKAGPTYEQYF	TGTGCCAGCAGTTACTCGAAAGCGGGACCAACCTACGAGCAGTACTTC
once	TRBV11-3	TRBJ2-3	.	CASSPGRTSTDTQYF	TGTGCCAGCAGCCCCGGACGGACTAGCACAGATACGCAGTATTTT
once	TRBV21-1	TRBJ2-1	.	CASLNEQFF	TGTGCCAGCCTCAATGAGCAGTTCTTC
.	TRBV7-9	TRBJ2-3	TRBD2	CASSWTSADTDTQYF	TGTGCCAGCAGTTGGACTAGCGCGGACACAGATACGCAGTATTTT
.	TRBV6-2/TRBV6-3	TRBJ1-1	TRBD1	CASSSRTGPSEWFF	TGTGCCAGCAGTTCTCGGACAGGCCCCTCGGAATGGTTCTTT
.	TRBV12-3/TRBV12-4	TRBJ2-5	.	CASSPGPPGTQYF	TGTGCCAGCAGTCCCGGGCCCCCCGGGACCCAGTACTTC
.	TRBV6-5	TRBJ1-3	.	CASKHGVTGNTIYF	TGTGCCAGCAAGCATGGGGTGACGGGAAACACCATATATTTT
.	TRBV3-1/TRBV3-2	TRBJ1-2	.	CASSQESGLGYTF	TGTGCCAGCAGCCAAGAAAGTGGGTTAGGCTACACCTTC
.	TRBV11-3	TRBJ2-1	TRBD2	CASSSSTGWGLAGVSGEQFF	TGTGCCAGCAGCTCGAGCACCGGGTGGGGTCTAGCGGGAGTATCGGGTGAGCAGTTCTTC
.	TRBV18	TRBJ2-7	.	CASSRGSQGGSDEQYF	TGTGCCAGCTCACGGGGTTCACAGGGGGGGTCGGACGAGCAGTACTTC
.	TRBV5-8	TRBJ2-7	TRBD2	CASSTTGTSALAYEQYF	TGTGCCAGCAGCACAACCGGGACTAGTGCCTTAGCCTACGAGCAGTACTTC
once	TRBV28	TRBJ1-4	.	CASSLLGTNEKLFF	TGTGCCAGCAGTTTATTAGGGACTAATGAAAAACTGTTTTTT
.	TRBV7-2	TRBJ1-2	.	CASSLAVTENYGYTF	TGTGCCAGCAGCTTAGCGGTGACGGAGAACTATGGCTACACCTTC
once	TRBV4-3	TRBJ2-7	.	CASSQDYPRGLPEQYF	TGCGCCAGCAGCCAAGATTACCCCCGCGGACTACCCGAGCAGTACTTC
.	TRBV20-1	TRBJ2-1	.	CSASTPGDEQFF	TGCAGTGCTAGTACCCCGGGGGATGAGCAGTTCTTC
.	TRBV2	TRBJ1-6	TRBD1	CASRVTGGLSSYNSPLHF	TGTGCCAGCAGGGTAACAGGGGGCTTGAGCTCCTATAATTCACCCCTCCACTTT
.	TRBV15	TRBJ1-2	.	CATRGMTLNYGYTF	TGTGCCACCAGGGGCATGACCCTCAACTATGGCTACACCTTC
.	TRBV2	TRBJ1-2	TRBD1	CASRGQGVDYGYTF	TGTGCCAGCAGGGGACAGGGTGTCGACTATGGCTACACCTTC
.	TRBV12-5	TRBJ1-6	.	CASGPSGRGWNSPLHF	TGTGCTAGTGGTCCAAGCGGACGGGGATGGAATTCACCCCTCCACTTT
once	TRBV5-6	TRBJ2-7	TRBD2	CASSLLGLAGGRVQYF	TGTGCCAGCAGCCTGCTAGGACTAGCGGGAGGCAGGGTGCAGTACTTC
.	TRBV7-2	TRBJ1-5	.	CASSLVSGGNQPQHF	TGTGCCAGCAGCTTAGTAAGTGGTGGCAATCAGCCCCAGCATTTT
.	TRBV7-9	TRBJ2-7	.	CASSPRTAYTYEQYF	TGTGCCAGCAGCCCTAGGACAGCGTATACCTACGAGCAGTACTTC
once	TRBV29-1	TRBJ2-5	TRBD1	CSVRQGEETQYF	TGCAGCGTCCGACAGGGGGAAGAGACCCAGTACTTC
once	TRBV5-4	TRBJ2-6	.	CASSLGVGGSGANVLTF	TGTGCCAGCAGCTTAGGGGTAGGCGGATCTGGGGCCAACGTCCTGACTTTC
.	TRBV7-2	TRBJ1-1	.	CASSTGAGGNTEAFF	TGTGCCAGCAGCACTGGGGCCGGCGGGAACACTGAAGCTTTCTTT
.	TRBV5-1	TRBJ1-5	TRBD1	CASSFGTGGRNQPQHF	TGCGCCAGCAGCTTCGGGACAGGGGGGCGCAATCAGCCCCAGCATTTT
.	TRBV30	TRBJ2-7	.	CAWTRGGYEQYF	TGTGCCTGGACCAGGGGTGGTTACGAGCAGTACTTC
.	TRBV6-2/TRBV6-3	TRBJ2-7	TRBD2	CASSDPSGRRYEQYF	TGTGCCAGCAGTGACCCTAGCGGGAGACGCTACGAGCAGTACTTC
.	TRBV7-6	TRBJ1-4	.	CASSSLHLGKLFF	TGTGCCAGCAGCTCCCTCCATCTGGGAAAACTGTTTTTT
.	TRBV6-5	TRBJ1-2	TRBD1	CASILTGTEGYTF	TGTGCCAGCATCTTAACCGGGACAGAAGGCTACACCTTC
.	TRBV5-1	TRBJ1-2	.	CASSLVEGRGYTF	TGCGCCAGCAGCTTGGTGGAGGGTCGTGGCTACACCTTC
.	TRBV6-6	TRBJ2-7	.	CASSSTGSISYEQYF	TGTGCCAGCAGTTCCACAGGGAGTATTAGCTACGAGCAGTACTTC
.	TRBV7-8	TRBJ1-6	.	CASSVVGSSPLHF	TGTGCCAGCAGCGTAGTAGGGAGTTCACCCCTCCACTTT
.	TRBV18	TRBJ1-1	.	CASSPLGQNTEAFF	TGTGCCAGCTCACCACTCGGTCAGAACACTGAAGCTTTCTTT
.	TRBV5-4	TRBJ1-2	TRBD1	CASSPPTGSGYTF	TGTGCCAGCAGCCCCCCGACAGGGAGCGGCTACACCTTC
.	TRBV6-1	TRBJ1-5	.	CASSETGPNQPQHF	TGTGCCAGCAGTGAAACCGGGCCTAATCAGCCCCAGCATTTT
.	TRBV6-5	TRBJ1-4	.	CASRTGSSNEKLFF	TGTGCCAGCCGGACCGGGTCCTCTAATGAAAAACTGTTTTTT
.	TRBV5-1	TRBJ2-1	.	CASGRGRGYNEQFF	TGCGCCAGCGGACGGGGACGGGGCTACAATGAGCAGTTCTTC
.	TRBV7-2	TRBJ1-2	.	CASNPQGVHGYTF	TGTGCCAGCAACCCCCAGGGAGTTCATGGCTACACCTTC
.	TRBV6-5	TRBJ1-2	.	CASNGGYGYTF	TGTGCCAGCAACGGGGGCTATGGCTACACCTTC